This TCR beta chain was captured by sequencing in a study of PD-1 blockade in classical Hodgkin lymphoma. Overall study context: Patients were dosed intravenously with nivolumab at 3 mg/kg every 2 weeks.

Sequencing was performed with immunoSEQ multiplex PCR; in TCRdb, only in-frame clones are kept and a portion is missing. The sample holds 13,000 or so clones; roughly 80% are singletons and the top ten take roughly 4.2%. Autologous stem cell transplantation was followed by relapse in every patient, and brentuximab vedotin exposure varied. Germline CDR1 reads SGHTA; CDR2 reads FQGTGA. The CDR3 consists of 15 residues. V lost 0 bases and J 1 base, leaving 9 bases between the germline ends. A note on this clone: Its antigen is unidentified.

Whole-study findings and limits: At C4D1, TCR diversity had climbed significantly for CD4+ cells, though not for CD8+ cells. It was among complete responders that baseline diversity resembled that of newly diagnosed patients.

This receptor was identified in a human donor with classical Hodgkin lymphoma. This chain connects TRBV7-3 to TRBJ1-1; D is ambiguous. The source material was peripheral blood mononuclear cells (PBMCs), sampled at baseline. The CDR3 nucleotides are TGTGCCAGCAGCTTAACAGGGCAGTCGAACACTGAAGCTTTCTTT. The encoded protein is CASSLTGQSNTEAFF.